These T cell receptor beta chains were read from a single sample in a study of T cell repertoires in cytomegalovirus infection. Antigen specificity for these receptors is unknown. MiXCR was run by TCRdb on the reads, yielding one entry per CDR3 protein. The sample lists roughly 860,000 distinct CDR3 sequences; approximately 30% were seen once. Source: cultured CD8+ T cells from PBMCs, taken from culture after CMV antigen stimulation. These receptors originate from a human donor in good health (CMV status not recorded). Some clones in this sample may be carry-over from other donors' samples. The CDR3 runs from the conserved cysteine through the conserved F or W. The D gene is left open where the match is weak. Only part of the rows carry a size: once, few, many, or a class if the clone is expanded.

few	TRBV27	16	TRBD1	TRBJ1-2	TGTGCCAGCAGTTTATCGGCGACAGGGGGCGTCTATGGCTACACCTTC	CASSLSATGGVYGYTF
few	TRBV7-9	13	.	TRBJ2-7	TGTGCCAGCAGCTTAGGCGAGGCCTACGAGCAGTACTTC	CASSLGEAYEQYF
many	TRBV6-2/TRBV6-3	11	.	TRBJ1-1	TGTGCCAGCACCATGAACACTGAAGCTTTCTTT	CASTMNTEAFF
.	TRBV7-3	14	.	TRBJ2-2	TGTGTCAGCAGCCCTCGATCGTACCCCGGGGAGCTGTTTTTT	CVSSPRSYPGELFF
.	TRBV5-1	16	TRBD2	TRBJ2-1	TGCGCCAGCAGCTTGGGGATAGCGGGGGGGCATGATGAGCAGTTCTTC	CASSLGIAGGHDEQFF
.	TRBV20-1	15	TRBD1	TRBJ2-7	TGCAGTGCCCGAGATCGACAGGGGCCCTCCTACGAGCAGTACTTC	CSARDRQGPSYEQYF
.	TRBV6-6	16	TRBD2	TRBJ2-5	TGTGCCAGCAGTAGAACTAGCGGGGGGGTCCAAGAGACCCAGTACTTC	CASSRTSGGVQETQYF
.	TRBV25-1	17	TRBD1	TRBJ2-3	TGTGCCAGCAGGGCCTACGGAGGGACAGGGGACACAGATACGCAGTATTTT	CASRAYGGTGDTDTQYF
.	TRBV7-9	18	TRBD1	TRBJ1-5	TGTGCCAGCAGCTTAGAAACAGGGGCCGCCTATAGCAATCAGCCCCAGCATTTT	CASSLETGAAYSNQPQHF
.	TRBV6-6	15	TRBD2	TRBJ2-1	TGTGCCAGCAGTTACTCACCGGGGGGGCCGGGGGAGCAGTTCTTC	CASSYSPGGPGEQFF
many	TRBV7-8	14	.	TRBJ2-7	TGTGCCAGCAGCTTAACCGACCCCCCCTACGAGCAGTACTTC	CASSLTDPPYEQYF
many	TRBV7-2	13	.	TRBJ2-5	TGTGCCAGCAGCTTAGCCAATGAAGAGACCCAGTACTTC	CASSLANEETQYF
few	TRBV12-3/TRBV12-4	17	.	TRBJ2-6	TGTGCCAGCAGTACCATGGAGCCCCTGTCCGGGGCCAACGTCCTGACTTTC	CASSTMEPLSGANVLTF
few	TRBV7-8	15	.	TRBJ1-1	TGTGCCAGCAGCTCGCGCCAATGGACAGACACTGAAGCTTTCTTT	CASSSRQWTDTEAFF
.	TRBV6-5	15	.	TRBJ2-1	TGTGCCAGCAGTCCCATAGAGGGGCGTAGAAATGAGCAGTTCTTC	CASSPIEGRRNEQFF
few	TRBV6-2/TRBV6-3	13	.	TRBJ1-1	TGTGCCAGCAGCAGGGAGCTGAACACTGAAGCTTTCTTT	CASSRELNTEAFF